This TCR beta chain was obtained from a study of blood T cell repertoires in COVID-19. The CDR3 runs to 14 residues. V lost 5 bases, J lost 0 bases, and 7 bases lay in between. CDR1 is KGHDR and CDR2 is SFDVKD in the germline V gene. The assay was immunoSEQ multiplex PCR, and TCRdb's table has in-frame clones only and misses some. The sample has 100,000 to 150,000 clones, 85% to 90% seen once. Only one count was recorded for this clone. This sequence was found in a man at least 80 years old with active or convalescent COVID-19. V is TRBV24-1 and J is TRBJ1-5; no clear D. The sequenced material came from peripheral blood. This CDR3 reads CATSGDYSNQPQHF. CDR3 DNA sequence: TGTGCCACCAGTGGAGATTATAGCAATCAGCCCCAGCATTTT.